The 28 T cell receptor beta chains below come from one sample, sequenced in a study of T cells in Graves' hyperthyroidism and ophthalmopathy. TCR beta CDR3 regions were amplified from RNA. When the TCR CDR3 underwent first-round RT-PCR, the HTBI primer set was used. TCRdb called the multiplex PCR reads again in MiXCR, with one record for every CDR3 protein. This sample carries fewer than 550,000 distinct CDR3 sequences, approximately 24% of them seen once, and the ten largest clones take around 11%. The sample consisted of blood. These receptors all stem from a young woman with Graves' ophthalmopathy.

This clonotype was observed many times. V usage is TRBV20-1 and J usage is TRBJ2-2; D unresolved. CDR3 size: 12 residues. Trimming took 3 bases from V and 6 from J, leaving 8 bases between them. The germline V gene encodes CDR1 DFQATT and CDR2 SNEGSKA (reference sequence). In nucleotides, the CDR3 is TGCAGTGCTAGTGTTGGCGCCGGGGAGCTGTTTTTT. Translated, it gives CSASVGAGELFF.

CDR3 DNA: TGTGCCAGCAGCGACCGACAGGGCCGGGGCTCTGGAAACACCATATATTTT. This sequence encodes CASSDRQGRGSGNTIYF. V gene TRBV9 combines with J gene TRBJ1-3, with TRBD1 matching over 7 bases. V gave up 3 bases and J gave up 0 bases; unmatched junction bases: 9. The CDR3 has 17 residues. Looked up from germline, CDR1 is SGDLS and CDR2 is YYNGEE.

This chain uses TRBV5-1 with TRBJ1-2, with D maybe TRBD1 (6 bases). The germline V gene encodes CDR1 SGHRS and CDR2 YFSETQ. CDR3 length: 14 amino acids. The V end was cut by 4 bases, the J end by 6 bases, with 16 bases between. The CDR3 bases are TGCGCCAGCAGCCTATTGGGGGCCGACAATGGCTACACCTTC. Its translation: CASSLLGADNGYTF. The entire variable domain, with the rest obtained from reference TRBV5-1 and TRBJ1-2, is as follows: KAGVTQTPRYLIKTRGQQVTLSCSPISGHRSVSWYQQTPGQGLQFLFEYFSETQRNKGNFPGRFSGRQFSNSRSEMNVSTLELGDSALYLCASSLLGADNGYTFGSGTRLTVV.

The CDR3 here is CASSKVLQETQYF. The CDR3 DNA follows: TGTGCCAGCAGCAAGGTGCTTCAGGAGACCCAGTACTTC. This chain links TRBV6-1 with TRBJ2-5, with D uncertain. This CDR3 has 13 residues. Germline CDR1 and CDR2: MNHNS and SASEGT. V dropped 6 bases and J dropped 5 bases, with 13 bases sitting between them.

This clonotype was counted ten times or more. The chain joins TRBV12-3 or TRBV12-4 to TRBJ1-5; a weak D match, TRBD1 (5 bases). V lost 0 bases and J lost 0, with 12 bases in between. The CDR3 has 17 residues. For the CDR3, the DNA is TGTGCCAGCAGTTTAGCCCGGGACGGATATAGCAATCAGCCCCAGCATTTT. Translated, it gives CASSLARDGYSNQPQHF.

Comments on this clonotype: A much larger clone sits a single nucleotide away, making a read error possible. This likely comes from a read error, as the CDR3 has no conserved phenylalanine or tryptophan at its end. The chain couples TRBV30 to TRBJ2-7; a weak D match, TRBD1 (6 bases). This CDR3 spans 14 amino acids. Between the trimmed V and J ends, which lost 5 bases and 0 bases, there was a span of 14 bases. CDR1 and CDR2 (germline): GTSNPN, SVGIG (reference sequence). The CDR3, as DNA: TGTGCCTGGGACCGGACAGCCCCCTCCTACGAGCAGTACTAC. Amino acids: CAWDRTAPSYEQYY.

The genes are TRBV29-1 and TRBJ1-1; D not certain. Germline loops: CDR1 SQVTM, CDR2 ANQGSEA. The V end was cut by 3 bases, the J end by 2 bases, with 13 bases between. The CDR3 loop spans 14 amino acids. In nucleotides, the CDR3 is TGCAGCGTTGAGGAGTGGCAGCACAACACTGAAGCTTTCTTT. Amino acid sequence: CSVEEWQHNTEAFF.

Many counts were recorded for this clonotype. CDR3 in DNA: TGTGCCAGCAGTGAAGGGAGGGGGGAAACCCAGTACTTC. Its translation is CASSEGRGETQYF. V usage is TRBV6-1 and J usage is TRBJ2-5; the D gene could be TRBD1 or TRBD2 (6 bases each). The CDR3 sequence is 13 residues long. Looked up from germline, CDR1 is MNHNS and CDR2 is SASEGT. With 1 base removed from V and 8 bases from J, the gap between germline ends came to 11 bases.

This clonotype was seen many times. This chain connects TRBV25-1 to TRBJ1-1, with D possibly being TRBD1 (6 bases). CDR1 MGHDK and CDR2 SYGVNS come from the germline V gene. Deletions cut 6 bases from V and 1 base from J, with 24 bases between. This CDR3 region has 18 residues. In DNA, the CDR3 is TGTGCCAGCAGCGAAACGTCAGGGGTTCGGGCAGGGAACACTGAAGCTTTCTTT. This sequence encodes CASSETSGVRAGNTEAFF.

The table lists this clonotype with many counts. This chain links TRBV27 with TRBJ2-5, with D unresolved. The CDR3 sequence is 13 residues long. CDR1 is MNHEY, CDR2 SMNVEV, per germline (reference sequence). Trimming took 3 bases from V and 7 from J, leaving 12 bases between them. The CDR3 reads CASSFAIFGTQYF. CDR3 DNA: TGTGCCAGCAGTTTTGCCATCTTCGGGACCCAGTACTTC.

This clonotype was seen at least ten times. The gene calls are TRBV10-3 and TRBJ2-5, with TRBD1 matching 8 bases. This CDR3 comprises 14 residues. V was pared by 4 bases and J by 3 bases, with 4 bases of the junction left unmatched. In germline, CDR1 is ENHRY, CDR2 SYGVKD. CDR3 in amino acids: CAISALTGEETQYF. CDR3 bases: TGTGCCATCAGTGCCCTGACAGGGGAAGAGACCCAGTACTTC.

V and J are TRBV10-3 and TRBJ1-5; D is ambiguous. V lost 2 bases to trimming and J lost 7 bases, with 9 bases between them. Germline CDR1 and CDR2: ENHRY and SYGVKD. This CDR3 contains 13 residues. The DNA of the CDR3 is TGTGCCATCAGTGAGGGTTTGTGGCAGCCCCAGCATTTT. Translating it yields CAISEGLWQPQHF.

On this clonotype: Since a much larger clone is just one base distant, this may be a read error. The rearrangement links TRBV4-1 to TRBJ2-7; D gene uncertain. In germline, CDR1 is MGHRA, CDR2 YSYEKL. This CDR3 region has 16 residues. The CDR3 coding sequence is TGCGCCAGCAGCCAAGAGTCTCCGTCCACCGTCTACGAGCAGTGCTTC. Translation gives CASSQESPSTVYEQCF.

This clonotype has ten or more counts. The chain combines TRBV9 with TRBJ2-2, with D perhaps matching TRBD2 (7 bases). V was trimmed by 0 bases and J by 3 bases, leaving 9 bases between them. Germline V gene lookup returns CDR1 SGDLS and CDR2 YYNGEE. CDR3 length equals 15 residues. The CDR3 DNA follows: TGTGCCAGCAGCGTAGGGGGGGGCGACACCGGGGAGCTGTTTTTT. Translation: CASSVGGGDTGELFF. The entire variable domain, with the rest obtained from reference TRBV9 and TRBJ2-2, is as follows: DSGVTQTPKHLITATGQRVTLRCSPRSGDLSVYWYQQSLDQGLQFLIQYYNGEERAKGNILERFSAQQFPDLHSELNLSSLELGDSALYFCASSVGGGDTGELFFGEGSRLTVL.

This clonotype was seen more than once but under ten times. V usage is TRBV6-5 and J usage is TRBJ2-7; a possible D gene is TRBD1 (5 bases). V shed 2 bases and J shed 2 bases, with 7 bases lying between them. Looked up from germline, CDR1 is MNHEY and CDR2 is SVGAGI. The CDR3 length is 13 residues. The CDR3 DNA reads TGTGCCAGCAGTTACCGACAGACCTACGAGCAGTACTTC. This translates into CASSYRQTYEQYF.

This chain connects TRBV28 to TRBJ1-2; D is ambiguous. The germline V gene has CDR1 MDHEN and CDR2 SYDVKM. V was shortened by 5 bases and J by 1 base, with 11 bases between the two germline ends. CDR3 size: 14 residues. The CDR3 DNA follows: TGTGCCAGCAGTGGAGTCAGGCTTAACTATGGCTACACCTTC. Encoded protein: CASSGVRLNYGYTF.

The table lists this clonotype with many counts. The rearrangement links TRBV24-1 to TRBJ2-7; D unresolved. V was pared by 6 bases and J by 0 bases, with 8 bases between. This CDR3 is 13 amino acids long. Germline CDR1 reads KGHDR; CDR2 reads SFDVKD. DNA of the CDR3: TGTGCCACCAGTAGTAGTTACTCCTACGAGCAGTACTTC. It codes for CATSSSYSYEQYF.

In this sample, this clonotype turned up many times. This chain connects TRBV7-2 to TRBJ2-7; 10 nucleotides line up with TRBD2. The CDR3 loop spans 14 amino acids. V shed 1 base and J 10 bases; nucleotides not matched to a gene: 7. Germline V gene lookup returns CDR1 SGHTA and CDR2 FQGNSA. The CDR3 bases are TGTGCCAGCAGCTTAGGCCTAGCGGGGGCCACCCAGTACTTC. Translated: CASSLGLAGATQYF.

This clonotype was seen ten or more times. The rearrangement uses TRBV12-3 or TRBV12-4 and TRBJ1-2, with 9 bases aligning to TRBD1. The ends lost 5 bases at V and 6 bases at J; junction bases unmatched: 7. The CDR3 is 14 amino acids. CDR3 loop: CASSLRQGVHGYTF. The CDR3 coding sequence is TGTGCCAGCAGTCTCCGACAGGGGGTACATGGCTACACCTTC.

The gene calls are TRBV18 and TRBJ2-5; 7 bases match TRBD1. This CDR3 is 16 amino acids long. The germline V gene has CDR1 KGHSH and CDR2 LQKENI. J lost 6 bases, V lost 0 bases, and 10 bases had no gene match. DNA for the CDR3: TGTGCCAGCTCACCACCCCGGGACAGTCTATGGAAGACCCAGTACTTC. Translation gives CASSPPRDSLWKTQYF.

Ten or more counts support this clonotype. V and J are TRBV6-4 and TRBJ1-1, with D perhaps matching TRBD1 (5 bases). CDR3 length equals 18 residues. The ends were cut back, 6 bases at V and 11 bases at J, with 34 bases in the middle. The germline V gene has CDR1 MRHNA and CDR2 SNTAGT. The DNA for the CDR3 is TGTGCCAGCAGCGACGGACGGTGGGGAGGGGTCTCTAAGCGTTCGGCTTTCTTT. Amino acids: CASSDGRWGGVSKRSAFF.

This clonotype was counted many times. The CDR3 region is CASSLNRRAPNYGYTF. The CDR3 region has the DNA TGTGCCAGCAGCTTAAATCGGCGGGCCCCTAACTATGGCTACACCTTC. V gene TRBV7-3 combines with J gene TRBJ1-2; D gene ambiguous. CDR3 length: 16 amino acids. Germline values: CDR1 SGHTA, CDR2 FQGTGA. V lost 1 base, J lost 0 bases, and 12 bases lay in between.

This clonotype was observed at least ten times. The genes are TRBV6-1 and TRBJ1-2, with 12 bases aligning to TRBD1. Germline loops: CDR1 MNHNS, CDR2 SASEGT. J lost 3 bases, V lost 4 bases, and 9 bases had no gene match. The CDR3 runs to 17 residues. For the CDR3, the DNA is TGTGCCAGCAGTGGCCGGGACAGGGGGCGATTATACTATGGCTACACCTTC. Translated: CASSGRDRGRLYYGYTF.

This clonotype was recorded at least ten times. J is TRBJ2-5 and V is TRBV7-2; D is unclear. Trimming removed 5 bases at V and 2 bases at J, with 3 bases between. The CDR3 is 11 amino acids. In germline, CDR1 is SGHTA, CDR2 FQGNSA. For the CDR3, the DNA is TGTGCCAGCAGCGAACAAGAGACCCAGTACTTC. This sequence encodes CASSEQETQYF.

This clonotype has ten or more counts. J is TRBJ1-2 and V is TRBV6-2 or TRBV6-3; TRBD1 matches at 8 bases. This CDR3 comprises 14 residues. Unmatched junction bases numbered 5, after V lost 6 bases and J lost 2 bases. CDR1 and CDR2 (germline): MNHEY, SVGEGT. The CDR3 DNA reads TGTGCCAGCAGAAGAAGACAGGGGAACTATGGCTACACCTTC. The encoded protein is CASRRRQGNYGYTF.

This clonotype was found a few times. The chain couples TRBV5-1 to TRBJ2-5; 10 positions match TRBD2. Germline trimming cut 2 bases from V and 4 bases from J; bases unmatched to any gene: 5. The CDR3 loop spans 15 amino acids. Germline lookup yields CDR1 SGHRS and CDR2 YFSETQ. The CDR3 region is CASSFLAGVPETQYF. The CDR3 region has the DNA TGCGCCAGCAGCTTCCTAGCGGGGGTCCCAGAGACCCAGTACTTC.

J is TRBJ1-1 and V is TRBV6-1; D gene uncertain. This CDR3 contains 12 residues. Looked up from germline, CDR1 is MNHNS and CDR2 is SASEGT. V lost 0 bases and J lost 6, with 5 bases in between. CDR3 DNA: TGTGCCAGCAGTGAAGCAAGTCCTGAAGCTTTCTTT. It translates to CASSEASPEAFF.

The chain uses TRBV6-1 and TRBJ2-7; a possible D gene is TRBD1 (5 bases). The germline CDR1 and CDR2 sequences are MNHNS and SASEGT. V lost 7 bases, J lost 2 bases, and 18 bases lay in between. The CDR3 is 15 amino acids. CDR3 in amino acids: CASKISTVPAYEQYF. CDR3 in DNA: TGTGCCAGCAAGATTTCGACAGTTCCAGCCTACGAGCAGTACTTC.